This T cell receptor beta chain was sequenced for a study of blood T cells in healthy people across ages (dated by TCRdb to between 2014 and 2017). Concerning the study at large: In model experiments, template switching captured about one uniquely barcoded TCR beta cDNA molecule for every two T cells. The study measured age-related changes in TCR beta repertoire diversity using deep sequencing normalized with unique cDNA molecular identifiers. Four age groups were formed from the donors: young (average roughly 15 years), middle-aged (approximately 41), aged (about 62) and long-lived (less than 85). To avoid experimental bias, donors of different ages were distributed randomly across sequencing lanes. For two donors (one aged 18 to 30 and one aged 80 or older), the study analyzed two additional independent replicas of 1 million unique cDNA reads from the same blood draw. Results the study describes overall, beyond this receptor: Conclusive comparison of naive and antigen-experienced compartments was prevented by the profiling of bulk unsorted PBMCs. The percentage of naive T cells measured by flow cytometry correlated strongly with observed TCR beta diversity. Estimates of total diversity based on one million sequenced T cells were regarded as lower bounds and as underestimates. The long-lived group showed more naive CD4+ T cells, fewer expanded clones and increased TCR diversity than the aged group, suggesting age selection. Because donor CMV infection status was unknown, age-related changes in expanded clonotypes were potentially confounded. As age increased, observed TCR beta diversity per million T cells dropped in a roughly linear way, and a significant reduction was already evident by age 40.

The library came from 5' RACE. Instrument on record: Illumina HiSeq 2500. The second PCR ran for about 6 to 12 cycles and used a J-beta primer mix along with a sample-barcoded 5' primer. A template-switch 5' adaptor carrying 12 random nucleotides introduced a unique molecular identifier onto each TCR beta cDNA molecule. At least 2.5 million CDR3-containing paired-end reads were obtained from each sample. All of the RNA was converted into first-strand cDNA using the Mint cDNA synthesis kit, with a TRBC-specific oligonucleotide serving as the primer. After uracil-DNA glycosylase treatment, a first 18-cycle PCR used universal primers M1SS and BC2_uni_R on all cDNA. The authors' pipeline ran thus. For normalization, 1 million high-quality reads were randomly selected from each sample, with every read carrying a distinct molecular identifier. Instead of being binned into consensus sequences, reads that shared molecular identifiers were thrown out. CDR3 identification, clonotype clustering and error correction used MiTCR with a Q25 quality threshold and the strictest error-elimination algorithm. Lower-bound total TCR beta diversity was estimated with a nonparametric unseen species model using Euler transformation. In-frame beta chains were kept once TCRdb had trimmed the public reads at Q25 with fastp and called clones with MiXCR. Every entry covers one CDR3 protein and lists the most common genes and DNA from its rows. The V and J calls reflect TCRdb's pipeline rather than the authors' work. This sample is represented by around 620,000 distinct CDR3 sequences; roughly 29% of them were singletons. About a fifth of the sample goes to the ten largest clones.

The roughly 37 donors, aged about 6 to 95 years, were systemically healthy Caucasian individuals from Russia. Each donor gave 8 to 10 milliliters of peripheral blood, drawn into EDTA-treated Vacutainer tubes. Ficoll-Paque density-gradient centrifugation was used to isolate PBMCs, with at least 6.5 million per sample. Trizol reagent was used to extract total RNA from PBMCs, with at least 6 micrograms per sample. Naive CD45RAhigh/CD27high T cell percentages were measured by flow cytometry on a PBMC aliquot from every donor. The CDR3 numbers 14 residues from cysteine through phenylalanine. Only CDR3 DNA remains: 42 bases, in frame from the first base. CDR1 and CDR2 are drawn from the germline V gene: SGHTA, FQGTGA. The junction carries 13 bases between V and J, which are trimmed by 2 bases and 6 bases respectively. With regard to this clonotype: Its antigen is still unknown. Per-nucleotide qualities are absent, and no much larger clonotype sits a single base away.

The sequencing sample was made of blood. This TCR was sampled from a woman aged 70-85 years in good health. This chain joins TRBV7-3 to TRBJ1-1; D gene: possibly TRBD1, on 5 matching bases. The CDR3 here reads CASSLGPGQPEAFF. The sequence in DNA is TGTGCCAGCAGCTTAGGTCCAGGGCAACCTGAAGCTTTCTTT. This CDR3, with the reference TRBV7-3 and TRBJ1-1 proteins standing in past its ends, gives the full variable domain GAGVSQTPSNKVTEKGKYVELRCDPISGHTALYWYRQSLGQGPEFLIYFQGTGAADDSGLPNDRFFAVRPEGSVSTLKIQRTERGDSAVYLCASSLGPGQPEAFFGQGTRLTVV.